This T cell receptor beta chain was captured in a study of blood T cell repertoires in COVID-19. Looking at the study overall: The United States, Italy and Spain were the sources of the acute and convalescent COVID-19 samples.

Produced via immunoSEQ multiplex PCR; TCRdb's table is partial and in-frame only. Of 35,000 to 50,000 clones in the sample, roughly 87% were seen once. Trimming took 2 bases from V and 3 from J, leaving 10 bases between them. The CDR3 runs 14 residues. The germline V gene has CDR1 GTSNPN and CDR2 SVGIG (reference sequence). The sample holds a few counts of this clone. Source material: peripheral blood. The clonotype was recovered from a woman aged 55 to 70 with acute or convalescent COVID-19. The chain couples TRBV30 to TRBJ1-4, with D uncertain. In nucleotides, the CDR3 is TGTGCCTGGAGTCGGAGGGCTCCTAATGAAAAACTGTTTTTT. It encodes CAWSRRAPNEKLFF.